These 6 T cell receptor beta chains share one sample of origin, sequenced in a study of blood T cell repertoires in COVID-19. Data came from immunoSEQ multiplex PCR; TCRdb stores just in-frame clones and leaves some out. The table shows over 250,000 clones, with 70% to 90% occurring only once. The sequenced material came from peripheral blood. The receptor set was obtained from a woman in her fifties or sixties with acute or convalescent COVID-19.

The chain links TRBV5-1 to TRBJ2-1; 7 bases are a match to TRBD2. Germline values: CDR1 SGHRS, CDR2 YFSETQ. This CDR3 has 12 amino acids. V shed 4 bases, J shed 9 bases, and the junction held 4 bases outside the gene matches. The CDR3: CASSPTSSEQFF. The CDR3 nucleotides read TGCGCCAGCAGCCCGACTAGCAGTGAGCAGTTCTTC.

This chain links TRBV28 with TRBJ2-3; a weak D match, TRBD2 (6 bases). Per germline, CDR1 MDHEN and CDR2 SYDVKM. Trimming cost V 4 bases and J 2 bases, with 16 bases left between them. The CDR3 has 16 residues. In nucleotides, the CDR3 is TGTGCCAGCAGTTCCCCCTACCCGGGAGACACAGATACGCAGTATTTT. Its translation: CASSSPYPGDTDTQYF.

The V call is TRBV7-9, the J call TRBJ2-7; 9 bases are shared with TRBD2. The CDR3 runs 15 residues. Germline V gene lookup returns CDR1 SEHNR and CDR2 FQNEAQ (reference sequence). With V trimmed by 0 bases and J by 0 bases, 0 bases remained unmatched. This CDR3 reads CASSLASGSSYEQYF. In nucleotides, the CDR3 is TGTGCCAGCAGCTTAGCTAGCGGGAGCTCCTACGAGCAGTACTTC.

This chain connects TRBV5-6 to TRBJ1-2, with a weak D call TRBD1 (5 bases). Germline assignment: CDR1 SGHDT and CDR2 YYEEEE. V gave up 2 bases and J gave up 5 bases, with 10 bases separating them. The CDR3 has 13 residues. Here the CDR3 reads CASSFASGYGYTF. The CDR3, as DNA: TGTGCCAGCAGCTTCGCTTCAGGGTATGGCTACACCTTC.

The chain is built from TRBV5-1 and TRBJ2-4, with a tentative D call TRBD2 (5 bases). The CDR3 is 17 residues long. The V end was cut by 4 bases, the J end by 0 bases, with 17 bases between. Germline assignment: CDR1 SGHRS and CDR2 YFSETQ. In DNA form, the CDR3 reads TGCGCCAGCAGCCCCTGGGCGGGCACCCTAGCCAAAAACATTCAGTACTTC. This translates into CASSPWAGTLAKNIQYF.

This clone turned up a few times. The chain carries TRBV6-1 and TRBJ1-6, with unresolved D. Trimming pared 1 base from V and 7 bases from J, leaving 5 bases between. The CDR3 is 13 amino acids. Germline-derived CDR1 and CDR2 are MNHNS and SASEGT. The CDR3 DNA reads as TGTGCCAGCAGTGAAGTACAGAATTCACCCCTCCACTTT. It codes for CASSEVQNSPLHF.